One sample yielded the 9 T cell receptor beta chains listed below, sequenced in a study of monozygotic twins with inflammatory bowel disease. TCRdb reprocessed the 5' RACE reads and stores each CDR3 protein as one record, lacking DNA. This sample's clone table lists over 100,000 distinct CDR3 sequences. The sequencing sample was made of blood. Receptors were obtained from a human donor with ulcerative colitis or Crohn's disease, or a healthy co-twin of an affected twin (not recorded which).

The chain has TRBV7-6 and TRBJ2-3. The CDR3 covers 15 residues. Germline CDR1 reads SGHVS; CDR2 reads FNYEAQ. CDR3 in amino acids: CASSLGGTRTDTQYF.

The chain carries TRBV4-2 and TRBJ1-5. CDR1 is LGHNA and CDR2 is YNFKEQ in the germline V gene. The CDR3 extends over 15 amino acids. CDR3 loop: CASSQEILHNQPQHF.

The V gene is TRBV7-2, the J gene TRBJ2-5; TCRdb names TRBD1, which stays unverified in the absence of DNA. The CDR3 loop spans 15 amino acids. The germline gives CDR1 SGHTA, CDR2 FQGNSA. CDR3 protein: CASSPRTGWGETQYF.

This CDR3 reads CASSANSAHGDTQYF. V is TRBV7-2 and J is TRBJ2-3. Germline lookup yields CDR1 SGHTA and CDR2 FQGNSA. There are 15 residues in the CDR3.

The chain recombines TRBV28 with TRBJ2-1; checking the TCRdb D call of TRBD1 is not possible without DNA. The CDR3 consists of 15 residues. Germline V lookup: CDR1 MDHEN, CDR2 SYDVKM. The chain's CDR3 is CASRPRDRGYNEQFF.

J is TRBJ2-7 and V is TRBV28; TCRdb's D gene call, TRBD1, goes unchecked for lack of DNA. The germline V gene encodes CDR1 MDHEN and CDR2 SYDVKM. The CDR3 runs to 15 residues. CDR3 loop: CASSFGLTGSYEQYF.

V is TRBV27 and J is TRBJ2-1; absent DNA, TCRdb's TRBD2 call cannot be checked. Germline V CDR1 and CDR2: MNHEY, SMNVEV (reference sequence). This CDR3 region has 15 residues. Here the CDR3 reads CASLPRTSGGNEQFF.

The rearrangement uses TRBV28 and TRBJ2-3; TCRdb indicates TRBD2, and absent DNA this call remains unverified. This CDR3 has 16 amino acids. Germline CDR1 reads MDHEN; CDR2 reads SYDVKM. CDR3 sequence reads: CASSLGLAGTTDTQYF.

The chain joins TRBV7-2 to TRBJ2-5; the D gene TCRdb calls, TRBD2, cannot be checked with no DNA. The CDR3 consists of 15 residues. CDR1 and CDR2 from the germline V gene are SGHTA and FQGNSA. CDR3 loop: CASSLNAGSQETQYF.